This T cell receptor beta chain was profiled in a study of shared clonotypes between healthy human individuals. Regarding this clone: No antigen is known for it.

Germline loops: CDR1 MNHNS, CDR2 SASEGT. The CDR3 contains 14 residues. The V and J ends lost 7 bases and 2 bases, in that order; junction bases with no gene match: 7. Original handling: Filtering differed since immunoSEQ provided only junctions, with no quality scores. Assay: immunoSEQ multiplex PCR; the TCRdb copy retains only in-frame clones and omits some. Clonal size and the V and J genes are those of that table, whereas D and trimming came from the DNA. The sample includes 2 million to 2.5 million clones, almost 96% seen only once; the top ten take around 0.13%. Findings of the study overall: Generation of non-shared clonotypes was less probable than generation of clonotypes shared by all four donors.

This clonotype originated in a man between 18 and 35 years old in good health. Sequencing was carried out using naive CD4+ T cells sorted from blood. Documented subset: CD45RA+ positively selected. The rearrangement links TRBV6-1 to TRBJ2-7; 8 bases are a match to TRBD2. The DNA of the CDR3 is TGTGCCAGCACAGGCGGGAGGCTTACCTACGAGCAGTACTTC. As protein: CASTGGRLTYEQYF.